The TCR beta chain described here comes from a study of tumor and adjacent non-tumor tissue in lung cancer. Across the study: The patients, roughly 10 men and 4 to 6 women, were roughly 30 to 80 with stage I to III disease. Study-wide results and limits: Top 100 clones took a larger repertoire share in normal lung.

CDR1 and CDR2 (germline): SGHTA, FQGTGA. With V trimmed by 5 bases and J by 4 bases, 12 bases remained unmatched. CDR3 size: 18 residues. TCRbeta libraries were built with three rounds of nested PCR, modified from ARM-PCR. TCRdb recomputed calls from the multiplex PCR reads with MiXCR, one row per CDR3 protein. The sample consists of about 120,000 distinct CDR3 sequences, around 82% of them appearing once. No cell sorting was done before RNA was extracted from the tissue. With regard to this clonotype: Its target is unknown.

This chain connects TRBV7-3 to TRBJ2-3, with 13 bases matching TRBD2. The sequencing input was lung tumor tissue. This clonotype was obtained from a man in his 70s with non-small cell lung cancer. The CDR3 coding sequence is TGTGCCAGCAGCCGGCCGGGACTAGCGGGACTCATGCCAGATACGCAGTATTTT. Translated, it gives CASSRPGLAGLMPDTQYF.